This T cell receptor beta chain was recorded in a study of T-cell memory formation after mild COVID-19. Study-wide results and limits: Contracting CD8+ clones were enriched in EMRA, CD4+ mainly in CM and EM.

About this clonotype: What it recognizes is unknown.

Trimming removed 0 bases from V and 8 bases from J, with 13 bases in between. CDR1 and CDR2 (germline): MGHRA, YSYEKL. The CDR3 extends over 15 amino acids. In TCRdb, the 5' RACE reads were re-called with MiXCR into one record per CDR3 protein. The sample shows tens of thousands of distinct CDR3 sequences, 9% to 15% of them seen only once. The rearrangement joins TRBV4-1 to TRBJ1-4; D call uncertain. The specimen was PBMCs or a T cell subset sorted from them (not recorded which). The TCR comes from a man aged 18 to 30 who had mild COVID-19 (a few samples of this study predate the infection). Cell type and time point are not known. CDR3 in amino acids: CASSQEWVRGEKLFF. The CDR3 DNA follows: TGCGCCAGCAGCCAAGAGTGGGTTAGAGGGGAAAAACTGTTTTTT.